A single T cell receptor (beta chain) is shown here with its context. The CDR3 totals 14 residues. Germline V gene lookup returns CDR1 MRHNA and CDR2 SNTAGT. The V end was cut by 6 bases, the J end by 4 bases, with 12 bases between. This sample was included in a study of control samples from healthy donors and cancer patients. Only in-frame clones appear in the TCRdb table, and some are missing; sequencing was by immunoSEQ multiplex PCR. Counted here are around 200,000 clones, around 94% occurring once; the ten biggest clones make up approximately 1.5%. The source material was blood. The genes are TRBV6-4 and TRBJ2-2, with a tentative D call TRBD1 (6 bases). This sequence was found in a man aged 50-59 years in good health. CDR3 DNA sequence: TGTGCCAGCAGCATACAGGGTAGCACCGGGGAGCTGTTTTTT. Translating gives CASSIQGSTGELFF.